This T cell receptor beta chain was found in a study of blood T cell repertoires in COVID-19. CDR3 length: 15 amino acids. The germline V gene has CDR1 SNHLY and CDR2 FYNNEI. V trimming: 7 bases; J trimming: 7 bases; junction bases outside the gene matches: 12. The method was immunoSEQ multiplex PCR; TCRdb's version includes in-frame clones alone and lacks a portion of them. The sample lists about 110,000 clones, over 80% occurring once. This TCR derives from an older woman with acute or convalescent COVID-19. The chain carries TRBV2 and TRBJ1-3; TRBD1 matches at 8 bases. Sequencing was performed on peripheral blood. The CDR3 DNA reads as TGTGCCAGCAAAAACGACAGGGGTCCTACCAACACCATATATTTT. Translating gives CASKNDRGPTNTIYF.